The rows below give T cell receptor beta chains drawn from one sample of a study of T cell responses to AZD1222 COVID-19 vaccine. Assay: immunoSEQ multiplex PCR; the TCRdb copy retains only in-frame clones and omits some. This table holds approximately 130,000 clones, 90% found once. The sample consisted of peripheral blood, taken on day 0 of AZD1222 vaccination. The receptors originated from an adult in good health. Both conserved end residues are part of each CDR3. D genes are given only for firm matches. The size entry is marked missing in some rows and otherwise reads once, few, many or a size class.

clone size,V gene,D gene,J gene,CDR3 protein,CDR3 DNA
.,TRBV18,TRBD2,TRBJ2-1,CASSRLAGDRNEQFF,TGTGCCAGCTCACGTCTAGCGGGAGATCGTAATGAGCAGTTCTTC
.,TRBV6-5,TRBD1,TRBJ1-2,CASSYGTSRGDYTF,TGTGCCAGCAGTTACGGGACTTCCAGGGGGGACTACACCTTC
.,TRBV7-2,TRBD1,TRBJ1-5,CASSLDRGLGQPQHF,TGTGCCAGCAGCTTAGACAGGGGGTTGGGTCAGCCCCAGCATTTT
.,TRBV6-2/TRBV6-3,.,TRBJ1-1,CASSYRGPNTEAFF,TGTGCCAGCAGTTATCGTGGCCCGAACACTGAAGCTTTCTTT
few,TRBV9,TRBD1,TRBJ1-2,CASSPGTGVGYGYTF,TGTGCCAGCAGCCCCGGGACAGGGGTTGGTTATGGCTACACCTTC
.,TRBV9,TRBD1,TRBJ1-4,CASSGGQGFGNEKLFF,TGTGCCAGCAGCGGTGGACAGGGGTTCGGTAATGAAAAACTGTTTTTT
.,TRBV7-3,TRBD1,TRBJ1-2,CASSLQGDYGYTF,TGTGCCAGCAGCCTACAGGGGGACTATGGCTACACCTTC
once,TRBV5-6,.,TRBJ1-1,CASRYVGRLNTEAFF,TGTGCCAGCAGATACGTGGGCCGGCTGAACACTGAAGCTTTCTTT
once,TRBV29-1,.,TRBJ2-1,CSARDGVWGEQFF,TGCAGCGCAAGGGATGGAGTTTGGGGTGAGCAGTTCTTC
few,TRBV5-1,TRBD1,TRBJ1-4,CASSLRTGSNEKLFF,TGCGCCAGCAGCTTGAGGACAGGGTCTAATGAAAAACTGTTTTTT